The 7 T cell receptor beta chains below come from one sample, sequenced in a study of vaccination effects on CD4 cells after COVID-19. Antigen-specific CD4+ T cells were expanded with viral peptide pools in the ViraFEST assay before sequencing. Between days 9 and 11 of culture, CD4+ T cells were separated out. All vaccine recipients tested negative for nucleocapsid antibodies and had never contracted SARS-CoV-2 infection. These receptors have no identified antigens. Using immunoSEQ multiplex PCR, the repertoire was profiled, and TCRdb retains in-frame clones only, with some absent. This table has tens of thousands of clones, 76% appearing once. The specimen was CD4+ T cells from PBMCs cultured with HCoV-NL63 spike peptides, collected before COVID-19 vaccination. The receptors come from a human donor who received a COVID-19 vaccine.

This clone was observed a handful of times. The chain joins TRBV3-1 (or the pseudogene TRBV3-2) to TRBJ2-6, with a weak D call TRBD2 (5 bases). V shed 0 bases and J shed 4 bases, with 13 bases lying between them. This CDR3 is built from 17 residues. The germline gives CDR1 LGHDT, CDR2 YNNKEL (reference sequence). As DNA, the CDR3 is TGTGCCAGCAGCCAAGATTTAATGGGAGCCGGGGCCAACGTCCTGACTTTC. Protein sequence: CASSQDLMGAGANVLTF.

The chain couples TRBV4-2 to TRBJ1-1; D might be TRBD1 (6 bases). Germline V CDR1 and CDR2: LGHNA, YNFKEQ. Trimming took off 1 base at V and 6 bases at J, with 15 bases between the two ends. There are 15 residues in the CDR3. CDR3 nucleotides: TGTGCCAGCAGCCAAGGCCCAGGGGAGGCCTCTGAAGCTTTCTTT. Its translation is CASSQGPGEASEAFF.

This clone came up a few times. V is TRBV24-1 and J is TRBJ1-1, with TRBD1 as a possible D gene (5 bases). Germline CDR1 reads KGHDR; CDR2 reads SFDVKD. This CDR3 spans 15 amino acids. V lost 4 bases and J 1 base, leaving 12 bases between the germline ends. In DNA, the CDR3 is TGTGCCACCAGTGACCCCTCCGGGGGGAACACTGAAGCTTTCTTT. As protein: CATSDPSGGNTEAFF.

This clone has only a few counts. The rearrangement uses TRBV6-5 and TRBJ1-5; D ambiguous. CDR3 length equals 12 residues. Germline V gives CDR1 MNHEY, CDR2 SVGAGI. Trimming left V 9 bases short and J 4 bases short, with 10 bases between. The CDR3 DNA follows: TGTGCCAGTAGAAGGTTTAATCAGCCCCAGCATTTT. Amino acid sequence: CASRRFNQPQHF.

The chain couples TRBV7-3 to TRBJ2-1; 7 bases fit TRBD1. Germline V gene data show CDR1 as SGHTA and CDR2 as FQGTGA. The length of the CDR3 is 17 residues. The trim removed 1 base at V and 0 bases at J, leaving 6 bases unmatched. The CDR3 coding sequence is TGTGCCAGCAGCTTAAAGGGACCAGGGGGCTCCTACAATGAGCAGTTCTTC. Protein product: CASSLKGPGGSYNEQFF.

This clone was found once. This chain connects TRBV24-1 to TRBJ1-2; D not certain. CDR3 length: 13 amino acids. Trimming stripped 1 base from V and 8 bases from J, with 10 bases between. The germline V gene encodes CDR1 KGHDR and CDR2 SFDVKD. For the CDR3, the DNA is TGTGCCACCAGTGATTTTTCCGGGCACGGCTACACCTTC. Encoded protein: CATSDFSGHGYTF.

The J gene is TRBJ1-4, the V gene TRBV29-1; D gene uncertain. Germline CDR1 is SQVTM and CDR2 is ANQGSEA. Trimming shortened V by 7 bases and J by 7 bases, and 16 bases separated the two germline ends. This CDR3 contains 13 residues. The DNA of the CDR3 is TGCAGCGCAGGCGGGGTTGGAGGTGAAAAACTGTTTTTT. Residues: CSAGGVGGEKLFF.